The source of this T cell receptor beta chain is a study of Graves' ophthalmopathy and Graves' hyperthyroidism (dated by TCRdb to the late 2010s). Context from the whole study: Peripheral blood samples were taken at the time of initial diagnosis, before any treatment was given. Following sampling, methimazole starting at 30 mg daily was administered to hyperthyroidism patients, and high-dose intravenous methylprednisolone was administered to ophthalmopathy patients. The study used signatures of the TCR beta repertoire to tell Graves' ophthalmopathy apart from Graves' hyperthyroidism and to predict which patients would progress to ophthalmopathy. An independent validation cohort was composed of approximately 18 hyperthyroidism patients and roughly 16 patients who later progressed from hyperthyroidism to ophthalmopathy. A discovery set of 95 to 100 patients (43 ophthalmopathy, 55 to 65 stable hyperthyroidism) was enrolled to explore V-J signatures distinguishing ophthalmopathy from hyperthyroidism. The approximately 100 discovery patients were randomly split 7:3 into training and test sets. In six hyperthyroidism patients, the T-cell repertoire of thyroid tissue was compared with the T-cell repertoire of blood. In total, 135 blood samples were TCR-sequenced: fewer than 50 ophthalmopathy, roughly 80 hyperthyroidism and about 17 hyperthyroidism-to-ophthalmopathy patients.

Hyperthyroidism was defined as stable when no progression to ophthalmopathy occurred within 18 months of follow-up. Hyperthyroidism patients were newly diagnosed, with disease duration under 2 months, and aged 18 to 65 years. Patients were excluded if they had other autoimmune diseases, uncontrolled infections, pregnancy or lactation. Diagnosis relied on clinical symptoms, serum thyroxine, TRAb, thyroid ultrasound and orbital computed tomography. Using Ficoll-Paque density gradient centrifugation, PBMCs were isolated from 9.5 to 10 ml of fresh peripheral blood. Total RNA was extracted with Trizol reagent and quality-checked on an Agilent 2100 Bioanalyzer. This clonotype has at least ten counts. Which antigen it targets is not known. No base-level quality is on record; no much larger clone is a single base apart. The CDR3 goes from the cysteine to the phenylalanine over 15 residues. The only DNA kept is the CDR3, 45 bases in frame from the first base. V and J lose 5 bases and 5 bases, and a span of 16 bases separates them. The germline V gene supplies CDR1 SGHTA and CDR2 FQGNSA.

TCR beta CDR3 regions were amplified from RNA transcripts for repertoire sequencing. The first round of RT-PCR was done with HTBI primers and the Qiagen OneStep RT-PCR kit, and was followed by a second round of multiplex PCR, then size selection and purification. Libraries were sequenced paired-end with 100 bp reads on an Illumina HiSeq2000. In the authors' own workflow: SOAPnuke was used for read processing, and reads with adapters, uncalled bases, a mean Phred below 15, or no exact constant-primer or identifier match were discarded. High-quality paired reads were merged with COPE v1.2.5. Clonotypes were defined as unique nucleotide sequences and were aligned to IMGT TRB V, D and J references using MiTCR v1.1. Analysis was restricted to V-J combinations with a frequency above 0.0001, which covered about 99% of repertoires. For each V-J combination, a TCR clonal expansion and chaos score was defined as the ratio of F50 clonal expansion to chaos observed in the TCRdist matrix. Welch's t-statistics and random forest were used to reduce the features to 10 to 15 V-J combinations, which were then used as input to a naive Bayes classifier. Thyroid-blood repertoire similarity was quantified with the Morisita-Horn index. The raw public reads went through TCRdb reprocessing: fastp at Q25, MiXCR clone calling, in-frame beta chains kept. For every CDR3 protein sequence, its rows merge into one entry that carries the most common genes and DNA. For this entry, the V and J calls and clone size follow TCRdb and not the study's own pipeline. This sample gives just over 600,000 distinct CDR3 sequences in total; 22% of them show up just once. Clones ranked in the top ten supply more than 5.5% of the sample.

Study-wide conclusions, independent of this receptor: Most expanded thyroid clonotypes with frequency above 0.001 were also detected in blood, suggesting blood repertoires may reflect the thyroid immune response. Sample size was not predetermined statistically, and investigators were not blinded to group allocation. In cross-validation, the 13-signature model distinguished ophthalmopathy from stable hyperthyroidism with around 90% sensitivity and about 81% specificity, while in the test set the corresponding values were 80% and 75%. In validation, the model predicted ophthalmopathy progression with roughly 68% sensitivity and around 72% specificity; more than ten predicted patients were CT-confirmed with GO in a median of around 6.5 months.

Sequenced material: peripheral blood. Rearrangement joined TRBV7-2 to TRBJ1-5; no confident D gene assignment can be made. This sequence originates from a woman aged 18-30 years with stable Graves' hyperthyroidism. Some clones in this sample may be carry-over from other donors' samples. Donor details come from another sample of the same person, matched by shared clones. The CDR3 in this case is CASSPLGPTDQPQHF. The DNA reads TGTGCCAGCAGCCCCCTGGGCCCGACGGATCAGCCCCAGCATTTT. The CDR3, completed at both ends by the reference TRBV7-2 and TRBJ1-5 genes, gives the full variable domain GAGVSQSPSNKVTEKGKDVELRCDPISGHTALYWYRQSLGQGLEFLIYFQGNSAPDKSGLPSDRFSAERTGGSVSTLTIQRTQQEDSAVYLCASSPLGPTDQPQHFGDGTRLSIL.